This T cell receptor delta chain was captured by sequencing in a study of γδ T cells in repeated Plasmodium falciparum infection. Across the study: Four controlled malaria infections with P. falciparum NF54 spanned 644 days. Each infection was followed by sampling at 21 days, plus baseline and some pre-infection draws.

TCRdb re-processed the multiplex PCR reads using CATT. Of about 89,000 delta-chain clones listed, about 1.5% are singletons. This clone came up a few times. The TCR originated in a pool of human donors (malaria-infected and uninfected, not separated). Sequencing was done on a sample of gamma-delta T cells from blood.

CDR3 nucleotide sequence: TGTGCTCTTGGGGAACTCGCCACTCCTATTGGTACTGCGTACACCGATAAACTCATCTTT. Its protein is CALGELATPIGTAYTDKLIF. The chain employs TRDV1 and TRDJ1, with D possibly being TRDD2 (5 bases). Trimming stripped 0 bases from V and 0 bases from J, with 23 bases between. This CDR3 has 20 amino acids. The germline V gene has CDR1 TSWWSYY and CDR2 QGS.